This TCR beta chain is from a study of shared clonotypes between healthy human individuals. Across the whole study: The donor group consisted of two women and three men, aged 18 to 49.

TCRdb's copy holds only in-frame clones and misses some; the assay was immunoSEQ multiplex PCR. Of around 560,000 clones in the sample, about 95% were seen once. Points on this clone: Its specificity is unknown.

Study observations and caveats: Larger estimated richness was generally recorded for naive subsets relative to memory subsets. Between a few donors, naive CD4 clonotypes were shared at a level of about 5%.

The CDR3 contains 13 residues. V was pared by 3 bases and J by 1 base, with 7 bases between. The germline V gene encodes CDR1 MNHNS and CDR2 SASEGT. Naive CD8 cells were CD45RO-negative, positively selected for CCR7, excluding terminally differentiated effector memory CD45RA+ cells. The TCR comes from a woman between 25 and 40 years old in good health. The J gene is TRBJ2-7, the V gene TRBV6-1; D uncertain. The sequenced sample consisted of naive CD8+ T cells sorted from blood. CDR3 protein: CASSDRLSYEQYF. CDR3 nucleotides: TGTGCCAGCAGTGATAGGCTTTCCTACGAGCAGTACTTC.